This TCR beta chain originates from a study of PD-1 blockade in classical Hodgkin lymphoma. Study conclusions and caveats: Possible causes of repertoire differences, disease activity or prior therapy, remain undefined.

Note on this clone: What it binds is not known.

This CDR3 has 14 residues. Germline lookup yields CDR1 SNHLY and CDR2 FYNNEI. Between the trimmed V and J ends, which lost 6 bases and 2 bases, there was a span of 13 bases. Measured with immunoSEQ multiplex PCR; TCRdb has only the in-frame clones, and not every one. The sample holds fewer than 25,000 clones, 77% seen once. Relapses following autologous stem cell transplantation were seen in all patients, with brentuximab vedotin exposure varying. The clonotype comes from a human donor with classical Hodgkin lymphoma. J is TRBJ1-1 and V is TRBV2; perhaps TRBD1 as D (5 bases). Sequencing used peripheral blood mononuclear cells (PBMCs), obtained before the second cycle of nivolumab. The CDR3 region has the DNA TGTGCCAGCAGGACTGGGGGATTTAACACTGAAGCTTTCTTT. Its translation: CASRTGGFNTEAFF.